The 9 T cell receptor beta chains presented below share a single source sample, sequenced in a study of blood T cell repertoires in COVID-19. Data came from immunoSEQ multiplex PCR; TCRdb stores just in-frame clones and leaves some out. Of some 99,000 clones listed, around 82% are singletons. The sequencing sample was made of peripheral blood. These receptors were collected from a human donor in a cohort sampled during active or convalescent COVID-19.

CDR3 sequence: CASSFRGRGDGYTF. The DNA for the CDR3 is TGTGCCAGCAGCTTCAGGGGGCGCGGGGATGGCTACACCTTC. This chain links TRBV7-9 with TRBJ1-2; 8 bases line up with TRBD1. The trim removed 3 bases at V and 6 bases at J, leaving 6 bases unmatched. CDR1 is SEHNR, CDR2 FQNEAQ, per germline (reference sequence). The CDR3 contains 14 residues.

The chain is built from TRBV4-2 and TRBJ1-4, with 8 bases that match TRBD1. Unmatched junction bases numbered 16, after V lost 0 bases and J lost 4 bases. Germline lookup yields CDR1 LGHNA and CDR2 YNFKEQ. This CDR3 region has 20 residues. In DNA form, the CDR3 reads TGTGCCAGCAGCCAAGAGGGCTGGACAGGGCGGTTGGACGGTAATGAAAAACTGTTTTTT. Its protein product is CASSQEGWTGRLDGNEKLFF.

The V call is TRBV9, the J call TRBJ2-7; 7 bases line up with TRBD1. The trim removed 2 bases at V and 2 bases at J, leaving 4 bases unmatched. The CDR3 sequence is 14 residues long. Germline assignment: CDR1 SGDLS and CDR2 YYNGEE. CDR3 nucleotides: TGTGCCAGCAGCGTTGGGGACAGAGCCTACGAGCAGTACTTC. It encodes CASSVGDRAYEQYF.

This clone was counted a single time. The J gene is TRBJ2-3, the V gene TRBV7-2; 7 nucleotides line up with TRBD2. Unmatched junction bases numbered 5, after V lost 3 bases and J lost 2 bases. The CDR3 consists of 15 residues. Germline V lookup: CDR1 SGHTA, CDR2 FQGNSA. The CDR3 nucleotides are TGTGCCAGCAGCTTTCGCGGGGGATCCACAGATACGCAGTATTTT. Its protein product is CASSFRGGSTDTQYF.

The chain employs TRBV4-1 and TRBJ2-7, with D uncertain. CDR3 length: 15 residues. V was trimmed by 1 base and J by 0 bases, leaving 10 bases between them. CDR1 is MGHRA, CDR2 YSYEKL, per germline. CDR3 residues: CASSQGAGPSYEQYF. CDR3 sequence (DNA): TGCGCCAGCAGCCAAGGCGCCGGTCCCTCCTACGAGCAGTACTTC.

The chain employs TRBV14 and TRBJ2-7; 8 bases align to TRBD1. Germline assignment: CDR1 SGHDN and CDR2 FVKESK. Trimming took 4 bases from V and 4 from J; bases not matched to a gene: 9. There are 15 residues in the CDR3. In DNA, the CDR3 is TGTGCCAGCAGCCCAATAGGGACAGGATTTTACGAGCAGTACTTC. It specifies CASSPIGTGFYEQYF.

The chain joins TRBV28 to TRBJ2-5; 7 bases match TRBD1. After removal of 1 base from V and 4 bases from J, the junction contained 9 bases not matched to a gene. Germline CDR1 and CDR2: MDHEN and SYDVKM. CDR3 length: 16 residues. Written as DNA, the CDR3 is TGTGCCAGCAGTTTATTCCGGGACAGCGGAAGAGAGACCCAGTACTTC. This encodes CASSLFRDSGRETQYF.

The chain uses TRBV25-1 and TRBJ2-7; 10 bases align to TRBD2. Germline CDR1 MGHDK, CDR2 SYGVNS. Germline trimming cut 4 bases from V and 6 bases from J; bases unmatched to any gene: 3. The length of the CDR3 is 13 residues. This CDR3 is CASSGLAGVEQYF. Written as DNA, the CDR3 is TGTGCCAGCAGTGGCCTAGCGGGAGTCGAGCAGTACTTC.

CDR3 region: CASSLAGGLEPQHF. For the CDR3, the DNA is TGCGCCAGCAGCTTGGCAGGGGGCCTGGAGCCCCAGCATTTT. The chain has TRBV5-1 and TRBJ1-5; 8 bases align to TRBD1. From germline, CDR1 is SGHRS and CDR2 YFSETQ. The CDR3 covers 14 residues. The J segment lost 8 bases and the V segment lost 0 bases, leaving 4 bases of the junction unmatched.